These 15 T cell receptor beta chains came from one sample sequenced in a study of patients and donors after allogeneic stem cell transplantation. TCRdb ran MiXCR on the RT-PCR reads and lists one entry per CDR3 protein. The table includes some 150,000 distinct CDR3 sequences, about 36% detected once. Sequencing was performed on blood, either unsorted or a sorted T cell fraction (not recorded which). Every receptor here comes from a human donor who was either an allogeneic HSCT recipient or a stem cell or donor lymphocyte infusion donor (not recorded which). It is not recorded whose cells these are; they may come from a transplant donor.

The chain uses TRBV29-1 and TRBJ2-1; TRBD2 might be the D (6 bases). The CDR3 is 14 amino acids. V was shortened by 3 bases and J by 0 bases, with 9 bases between the two germline ends. Germline lookup yields CDR1 SQVTM and CDR2 ANQGSEA. CDR3 nucleotides: TGCAGCGTTGATCGGGGGAGCTCCTACAATGAGCAGTTCTTC. Protein product: CSVDRGSSYNEQFF.

This clonotype was seen a handful of times. The V gene is TRBV9, the J gene TRBJ2-7, with 12 bases fitting TRBD2. This CDR3 comprises 15 residues. V dropped 0 bases and J dropped 2; count of bases not matched to a gene: 0. The germline CDR1 and CDR2 sequences are SGDLS and YYNGEE. The CDR3 DNA reads TGTGCCAGCAGCGTAGGACTAGCGGGGGCCTACGAGCAGTACTTC. Translation: CASSVGLAGAYEQYF.

The V call is TRBV10-3, the J call TRBJ1-1, with 9 bases that match TRBD1. CDR3 length: 13 amino acids. V was clipped by 9 bases and J by 2 bases; unmatched bases: 4. Germline V CDR1 and CDR2: ENHRY, SYGVKD. The CDR3 nucleotides read TGTGCCATAAGAACAGGGGGCAACACTGAAGCTTTCTTT. It specifies CAIRTGGNTEAFF.

The chain carries TRBV6-2 or TRBV6-3 and TRBJ1-1; 7 bases agree with TRBD1. CDR3 length: 15 residues. Germline CDR1 and CDR2: MNHEY and SVGEGT. Losses at the gene ends were 6 bases for V and 5 bases for J; bases not matched to a gene: 12. The CDR3 sequence: CASSGTVHGFTEAFF. For the CDR3, the DNA is TGTGCCAGCAGCGGGACAGTACATGGCTTTACTGAAGCTTTCTTT.

This clonotype was picked up a small number of times. The V call is TRBV7-9, the J call TRBJ1-2, with a weak D call TRBD1 (6 bases). Trimming took off 5 bases at V and 7 bases at J, with 17 bases between the two ends. The CDR3 spans 14 residues. From germline, CDR1 is SEHNR and CDR2 FQNEAQ (reference sequence). CDR3 amino acids: CASSTGTDLSGYTF. The CDR3 region has the DNA TGTGCCAGCAGCACAGGGACCGACCTATCTGGCTACACCTTC.

The chain uses TRBV29-1 and TRBJ2-5; D gene unclear. V dropped 7 bases and J dropped 2 bases, with 5 bases sitting between them. The CDR3 spans 10 residues. Germline V gene lookup returns CDR1 SQVTM and CDR2 ANQGSEA. The CDR3 spells CSAGQETQYF. Written as DNA, the CDR3 is TGCAGCGCGGGTCAAGAGACCCAGTACTTC.

This clonotype was observed a handful of times. This chain uses TRBV12-3 or TRBV12-4 with TRBJ1-2; TRBD1 matches 8 bases. This CDR3 spans 13 amino acids. Losses at the gene ends were 7 bases for V and 8 bases for J; bases not matched to a gene: 9. The CDR3 reads CASNPGTGWGYTF. The DNA for the CDR3 is TGTGCCAGCAACCCCGGGACAGGTTGGGGCTACACCTTC.

The table lists this clonotype with many counts. The chain has TRBV5-1 and TRBJ1-6, with 7 bases that match TRBD1. CDR3 length: 14 amino acids. Trimming cost V 4 bases and J 8 bases; bases outside gene matches: 6. CDR1 is SGHRS, CDR2 YFSETQ, per germline. The CDR3 protein is CASSPDREDSPLHF. CDR3 sequence (DNA): TGCGCCAGCAGCCCAGACAGGGAGGATTCACCCCTCCACTTT.

V gene TRBV6-5 combines with J gene TRBJ1-1; no definite D call. The V and J ends lost 10 bases and 4 bases respectively, with 10 bases between them. CDR1 and CDR2 from the germline V gene are MNHEY and SVGAGI. This CDR3 comprises 11 residues. The CDR3 loop reads CATRLVTEAFF. Here the CDR3 DNA reads TGTGCCACTAGACTCGTCACTGAAGCTTTCTTT.

This clonotype showed up just a few times. This chain joins TRBV20-1 and TRBJ1-3; D is ambiguous. The CDR3 extends over 10 amino acids. CDR1 is DFQATT, CDR2 SNEGSKA, per germline (reference sequence). CDR3 DNA sequence: TGCAGGCGAGAAGGAAACACCATATATTTT. Translated, it gives CRREGNTIYF.

The CDR3: CASSVWERGGLEQFF. As DNA, the CDR3 is TGTGCCAGCAGCGTTTGGGAGCGGGGGGGGCTTGAGCAGTTCTTC. The chain uses TRBV9 and TRBJ2-1, with 10 nucleotides matching TRBD2. Germline V gene sequence: CDR1 SGDLS, CDR2 YYNGEE. J was trimmed by 9 bases and V by 2 bases; bases with no gene match: 8. This CDR3 has 15 amino acids.

The chain joins TRBV7-9 to TRBJ1-2, with D unresolved. V was trimmed by 4 bases and J by 3 bases, leaving 12 bases between them. The CDR3 sequence is 14 residues long. CDR1 and CDR2 (germline): SEHNR, FQNEAQ (reference sequence). In nucleotides, the CDR3 is TGTGCCAGCAGCTCTGACGGATTATACTATGGCTACACCTTC. Amino acid sequence: CASSSDGLYYGYTF.

This clonotype was seen repeatedly, ten times or more. The chain has TRBV29-1 and TRBJ1-2; perhaps TRBD1 as D (5 bases). Germline CDR1 is SQVTM and CDR2 is ANQGSEA. CDR3 length equals 13 residues. Trimming removed 3 bases at V and 4 bases at J, with 12 bases between. The CDR3 region is CSVDRGDPYGYTF. The CDR3 DNA follows: TGCAGCGTTGACCGGGGGGATCCCTATGGCTACACCTTC.

This clonotype was detected a few times. The genes are TRBV6-6 and TRBJ1-2; tentatively, D is TRBD1 (6 bases). Trimming took off 6 bases at V and 5 bases at J, with 13 bases between the two ends. Germline values: CDR1 MNHNY, CDR2 SVGAGI (reference sequence). The CDR3 runs 13 residues. The DNA for the CDR3 is TGTGCCAGCAGACAAACAGGGCCTTATGGCTACACCTTC. Translation: CASRQTGPYGYTF.

V is TRBV7-9 and J is TRBJ1-5; D remains unclear. CDR1 and CDR2 from the germline V gene are SEHNR and FQNEAQ (reference sequence). There are 17 residues in the CDR3. V lost 2 bases and J lost 4, with 18 bases in between. The CDR3 bases are TGTGCCAGCAGCTTATGGGCCCAAGTGGGAGAGAATCAGCCCCAGCATTTT. Translating gives CASSLWAQVGENQPQHF. The variable domain in full, with the rest retrieved from reference TRBV7-9 and TRBJ1-5, is DTGVSQNPRHKITKRGQNVTFRCDPISEHNRLYWYRQTLGQGPEFLTYFQNEAQLEKSRLLSDRFSAERPKGSFSTLEIQRTEQGDSAMYLCASSLWAQVGENQPQHFGDGTRLSIL.